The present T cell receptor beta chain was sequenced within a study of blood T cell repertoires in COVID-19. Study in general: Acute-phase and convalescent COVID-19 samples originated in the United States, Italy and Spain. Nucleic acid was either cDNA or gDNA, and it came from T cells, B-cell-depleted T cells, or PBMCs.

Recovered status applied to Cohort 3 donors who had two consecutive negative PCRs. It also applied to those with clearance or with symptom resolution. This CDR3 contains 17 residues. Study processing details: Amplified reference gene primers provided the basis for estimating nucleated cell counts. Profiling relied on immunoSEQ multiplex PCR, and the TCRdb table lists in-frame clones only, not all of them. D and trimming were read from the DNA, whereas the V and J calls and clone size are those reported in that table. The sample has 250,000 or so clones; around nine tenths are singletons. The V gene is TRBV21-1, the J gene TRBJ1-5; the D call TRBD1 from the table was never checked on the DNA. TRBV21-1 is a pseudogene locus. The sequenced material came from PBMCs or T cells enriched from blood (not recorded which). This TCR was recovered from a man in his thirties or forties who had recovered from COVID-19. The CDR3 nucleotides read TGTGCCAGCAGCAACATCAGGGGGCACCTACGCAATCAGCCCCAGCATTTT. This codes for CASSNIRGHLRNQPQHF.